The rows below give T cell receptor beta chains drawn from one sample of a study of T-cell memory formation after mild COVID-19. MiXCR, applied by TCRdb to the 5' RACE reads, yields one record per CDR3 protein. The table lists hundreds of thousands of distinct CDR3 sequences, less than 25% of them singletons, with around 8.4% in the top ten. Material: PBMCs or a T cell subset sorted from them (not recorded which). These receptors were taken from an adult woman who had mild COVID-19 (a few samples of this study predate the infection). Cell type and time point are not known. Each CDR3 is given with its conserved first and last residue. A D gene is named only where the DNA matches it firmly. A row's size may be missing; if present it is once, few, many or a size class.

d_gene,v_gene,abundance,j_gene,CDR3nt,CDR3aa
NA,TRBV7-9,NA,TRBJ2-2,TGTGCCAGCAGCTTAGCGCGGAGCACCGGGGAGCTGTTTTTT,CASSLARSTGELFF
TRBD2,TRBV7-9,few,TRBJ2-1,TGTGCCAGCAGCCCCCGGACTAGCGGGGCCAAAAACCCTGAGAATGAGCAGTTCTTC,CASSPRTSGAKNPENEQFF
NA,TRBV7-9,many,TRBJ2-5,TGTGCCAGCAGCTTAGTCACGGAGACCCAGTACTTC,CASSLVTETQYF
NA,TRBV25-1,NA,TRBJ2-5,TGTGCCAGCAGTCTGGGGGGAACGAGTCGCGAGACCCAGTACTTC,CASSLGGTSRETQYF
NA,TRBV25-1,few,TRBJ2-7,TGTGCCAGCAGCCAAGCACGGTACGAGCAGTACTTC,CASSQARYEQYF
NA,TRBV5-1,NA,TRBJ2-3,TGCGCCAGCAGGGAAGGGGGTCGAAGTACAGATACGCAGTATTTT,CASREGGRSTDTQYF
NA,TRBV18,NA,TRBJ1-4,TGTGCCAGCTCACGATATGGGCCCTTAAATGAAAAACTGTTTTTT,CASSRYGPLNEKLFF
TRBD1,TRBV6-5,many,TRBJ1-4,TGTGCCAGCAGTTATTCAGGGGGCAATGAAAAACTGTTTTTT,CASSYSGGNEKLFF
NA,TRBV19,few,TRBJ2-7,TGTGCCAGTAGTATAGCGACCAGGGTCTACGAGCAGTACTTC,CASSIATRVYEQYF
TRBD1,TRBV18,NA,TRBJ2-1,TGTGCCAGCTCATCGGACAGGGGACCCAATGAGCAGTTCTTC,CASSSDRGPNEQFF
TRBD1,TRBV14,few,TRBJ2-6,TGTGCCAGCAGCCAACTCCGGGACAGGGTACCCCCTGGGGCCAACGTCCTGACTTTC,CASSQLRDRVPPGANVLTF
TRBD1,TRBV19,NA,TRBJ2-5,TGTGCCAGTAGTATCACAGGGGGCGCCGAGACCCAGTACTTC,CASSITGGAETQYF
NA,TRBV6-1,NA,TRBJ1-5,TGTGCCAGCAGTATCGGGACTGAACAGCCCCAGCATTTT,CASSIGTEQPQHF
TRBD2,TRBV7-2,few,TRBJ2-3,TGTGCCAGCAGCTTAGGAATGGGGGGGAGCGGGAGTACAGATACGCAGTATTTT,CASSLGMGGSGSTDTQYF
NA,TRBV2,few,TRBJ1-1,TGTGCCAGCAGTGAAGGGGGCAGTCCCCGAATCACTGAAGCTTTCTTT,CASSEGGSPRITEAFF
TRBD1,TRBV29-1,few,TRBJ2-5,TGCAGCGTGTGGACAGGGACGGGGGAGACCCAGTACTTC,CSVWTGTGETQYF
NA,TRBV6-2/TRBV6-3,few,TRBJ2-5,TGTGCCAGCAGAGAACACGCCAGGGGCGAGACCCAGTACTTC,CASREHARGETQYF
TRBD2,TRBV24-1,many,TRBJ2-1,TGTGCCACTCAGGGACTAGCGGGAAAGAATGAGCAGTTCTTC,CATQGLAGKNEQFF
NA,TRBV7-9,few,TRBJ1-1,TGTGCCAGCAGTCAAAAAGCTTTCTTT,CASSQKAFF
NA,TRBV12-3/TRBV12-4,few,TRBJ2-7,TGTGCCAGCAGCCCAACCGGGATTGGGGACGAGCAGTACTTC,CASSPTGIGDEQYF
TRBD2,TRBV7-9,few,TRBJ2-4,TGTGCCAGCAGCCCGCCGGGGGGAAACATTCAGTACTTC,CASSPPGGNIQYF
NA,TRBV15,NA,TRBJ2-5,TGTGCCACCAGCAGTCTCCCTTGGACAGCCCAAGAGACCCAGTACTTC,CATSSLPWTAQETQYF
NA,TRBV7-7,NA,TRBJ2-5,TGTGCTAGCAGCTCCGGGGTGGGAACTCAAGAGACCCAGTACTTC,CASSSGVGTQETQYF
NA,TRBV10-3,many,TRBJ2-7,TGTGCCATCAGTCGGGCAGGACAGTCGACGTTCTACGAGCAGTACTTC,CAISRAGQSTFYEQYF
NA,TRBV2,NA,TRBJ1-1,TGTGCCAGCAAGCTGGGAGGGTTGAACACTGAAGCTTTCTTT,CASKLGGLNTEAFF
NA,TRBV5-1,NA,TRBJ1-3,TGCGCCAGCAGCGCCGGGCGGGGAACTGGAAACACCATATATTTT,CASSAGRGTGNTIYF
NA,TRBV12-3/TRBV12-4,few,TRBJ2-3,TGTGCCAGCAGTTTCTCCGGGGGCCCAGGAGATACGCAGTATTTT,CASSFSGGPGDTQYF
NA,TRBV18,few,TRBJ2-2,TGTGCCAGCTCAGCAGACAGGCCGAACACCGGGGAGCTGTTTTTT,CASSADRPNTGELFF
TRBD1,TRBV11-2,few,TRBJ1-2,TGTGCCAGCAGCTTGGGGACAGGGGGATTATTTAACTATGGCTACACCTTC,CASSLGTGGLFNYGYTF
NA,TRBV2,few,TRBJ2-2,TGTGCCAGCAGTGATTGGTCCACCGGGGAGCTGTTTTTT,CASSDWSTGELFF
TRBD1,TRBV28,few,TRBJ1-2,TGTGCCAGCAGTCGAAGGACAGGGGCCACAGCTAACTATGGCTACACCTTC,CASSRRTGATANYGYTF
NA,TRBV5-1,NA,TRBJ1-1,TGCGCCAGCAGCCCGGGATGGGATCCTCGGGACACTGAAGCTTTCTTT,CASSPGWDPRDTEAFF
NA,TRBV5-1,NA,TRBJ1-2,TGCGCCAGCAGCTTGTCTCTGGCCTGGGAAGGCTACACCTTC,CASSLSLAWEGYTF
TRBD2,TRBV11-3,few,TRBJ2-1,TGTGCCAGCGGCGTAAGCGGGAGTGCAAGGGATGAGCAGTTCTTC,CASGVSGSARDEQFF
NA,TRBV4-2,few,TRBJ2-1,TGTGCCAGCAGCCAAGACTCTGGGAATGAGCAGTTCTTC,CASSQDSGNEQFF
NA,TRBV4-1,few,TRBJ2-1,TGCGCCAGCAGCCAAGGAGGTAGCGGTCCCTACAATGAGCAGTTCTTC,CASSQGGSGPYNEQFF
NA,TRBV7-9,few,TRBJ1-1,TGTGCCAGCAGACCAACAGGTGAAGCTTTCTTT,CASRPTGEAFF